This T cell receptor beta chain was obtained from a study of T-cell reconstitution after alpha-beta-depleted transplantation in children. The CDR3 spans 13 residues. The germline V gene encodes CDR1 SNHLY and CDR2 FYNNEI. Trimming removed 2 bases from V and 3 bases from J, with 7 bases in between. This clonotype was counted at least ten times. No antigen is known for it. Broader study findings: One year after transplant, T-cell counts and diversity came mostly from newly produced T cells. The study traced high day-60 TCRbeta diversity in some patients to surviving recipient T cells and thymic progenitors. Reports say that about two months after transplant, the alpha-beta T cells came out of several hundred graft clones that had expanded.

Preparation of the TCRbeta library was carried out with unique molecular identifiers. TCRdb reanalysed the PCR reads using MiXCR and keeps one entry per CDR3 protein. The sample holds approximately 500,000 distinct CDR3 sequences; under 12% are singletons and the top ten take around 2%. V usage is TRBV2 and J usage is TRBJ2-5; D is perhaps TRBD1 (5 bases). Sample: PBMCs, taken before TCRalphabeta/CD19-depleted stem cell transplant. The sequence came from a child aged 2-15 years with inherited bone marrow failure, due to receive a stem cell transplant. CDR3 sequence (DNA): TGTGCCAGCAGTGAACGACAGAAAGAGACCCAGTACTTC. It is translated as CASSERQKETQYF.